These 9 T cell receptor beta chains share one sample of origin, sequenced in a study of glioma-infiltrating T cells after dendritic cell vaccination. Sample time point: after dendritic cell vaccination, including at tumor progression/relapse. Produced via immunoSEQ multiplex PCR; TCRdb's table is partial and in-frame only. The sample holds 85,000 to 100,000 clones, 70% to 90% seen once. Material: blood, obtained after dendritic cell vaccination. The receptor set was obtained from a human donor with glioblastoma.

The CDR3: CAIRGGSGSMADTQYF. CDR3 nucleotides: TGTGCCATCAGGGGAGGTAGCGGGAGTATGGCAGATACGCAGTATTTT. The V gene is TRBV10-3, the J gene TRBJ2-3; 9 bases line up with TRBD2. Germline-derived CDR1 and CDR2 are ENHRY and SYGVKD. J lost 4 bases, V lost 6 bases, and 11 bases had no gene match. This CDR3 contains 16 residues.

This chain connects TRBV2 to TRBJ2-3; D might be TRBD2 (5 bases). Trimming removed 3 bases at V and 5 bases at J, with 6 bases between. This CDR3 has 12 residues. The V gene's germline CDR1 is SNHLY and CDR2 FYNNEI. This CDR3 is CASSEAGDTQYF. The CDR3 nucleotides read TGTGCCAGCAGTGAGGCGGGAGATACGCAGTATTTT.

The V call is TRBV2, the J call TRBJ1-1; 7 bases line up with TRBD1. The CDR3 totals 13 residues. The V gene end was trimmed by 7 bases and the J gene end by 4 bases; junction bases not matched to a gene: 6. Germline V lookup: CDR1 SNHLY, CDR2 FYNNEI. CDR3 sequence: CASNRDRGTEAFF. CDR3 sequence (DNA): TGTGCCAGCAACCGGGACAGAGGCACTGAAGCTTTCTTT.

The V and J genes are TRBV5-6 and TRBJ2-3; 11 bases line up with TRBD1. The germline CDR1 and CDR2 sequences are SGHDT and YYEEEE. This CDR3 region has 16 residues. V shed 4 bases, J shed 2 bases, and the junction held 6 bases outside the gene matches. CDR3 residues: CASSPGQGAHTDTQYF. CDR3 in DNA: TGTGCCAGCAGCCCCGGACAGGGGGCACACACAGATACGCAGTATTTT.

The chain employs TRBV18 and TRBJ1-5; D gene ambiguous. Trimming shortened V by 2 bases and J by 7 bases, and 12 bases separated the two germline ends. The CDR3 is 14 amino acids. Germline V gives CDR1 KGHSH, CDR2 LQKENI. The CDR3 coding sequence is TGTGCCAGCTCACCAGGTACAGCGGGGCAGCCCCAGCATTTT. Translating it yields CASSPGTAGQPQHF.

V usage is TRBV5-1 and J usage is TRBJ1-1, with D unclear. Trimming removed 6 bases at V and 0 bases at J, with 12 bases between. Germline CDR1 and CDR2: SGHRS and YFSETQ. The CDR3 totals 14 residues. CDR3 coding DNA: TGCGCCAGCACGGTTAGCCCGGTGAACACTGAAGCTTTCTTT. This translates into CASTVSPVNTEAFF.

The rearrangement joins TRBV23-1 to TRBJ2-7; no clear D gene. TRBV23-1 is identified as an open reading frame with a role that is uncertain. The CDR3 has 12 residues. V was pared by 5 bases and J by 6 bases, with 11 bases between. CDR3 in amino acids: CASSEATGEQYV. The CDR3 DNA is TGCGCCAGCAGTGAGGCGACCGGCGAGCAGTACGTC.

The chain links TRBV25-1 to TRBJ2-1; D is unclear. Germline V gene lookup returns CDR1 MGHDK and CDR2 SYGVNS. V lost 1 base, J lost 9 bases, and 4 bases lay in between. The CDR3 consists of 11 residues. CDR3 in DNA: TGTGCCAGCAGTGAATCCCTTGAGCAGTTCTTC. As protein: CASSESLEQFF.

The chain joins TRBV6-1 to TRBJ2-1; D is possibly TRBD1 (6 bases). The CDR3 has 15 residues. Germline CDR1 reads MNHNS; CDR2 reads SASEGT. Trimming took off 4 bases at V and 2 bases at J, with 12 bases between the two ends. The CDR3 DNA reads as TGTGCCAGCAGTGTGGACAGCTGGGCCTACAATGAGCAGTTCTTC. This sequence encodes CASSVDSWAYNEQFF.